This entry describes one T cell receptor beta chain. Its antigen is as yet unknown. Produced via immunoSEQ multiplex PCR; TCRdb's table is partial and in-frame only. The sample contains about 550,000 clones, less than 97% of which appear only once. The source of the sample is a study of shared clonotypes between healthy human individuals. Looking at the study overall: Used for every donor were three CD4 naive, three CD4 memory, two CD8 naive and one CD8 memory plate.

V was pared by 1 base and J by 4 bases, with 5 bases of the junction left unmatched. This CDR3 is 15 amino acids long. Germline loops: CDR1 MGHRA, CDR2 YSYEKL. CD45RO-negative, CCR7-positively selected cells formed the naive CD8 fraction, excluding terminally differentiated effector memory CD45RA+ cells. Study-wide findings and caveats: Clonotypes which were not shared had lower generation probabilities than clonotypes that all four donors shared.

The sample consisted of naive CD8+ T cells sorted from blood. The chain recombines TRBV4-1 with TRBJ1-1; the match to TRBD1 covers 8 bases. This sequence was found in a woman under 40 in good health. CDR3 DNA sequence: TGCGCCAGCAGCCAAGTGTTAACAGGGGGCACTGAAGCTTTCTTT. This encodes CASSQVLTGGTEAFF.